Listed below are T cell receptor beta chains from one sample, sequenced in a study of T-cell memory formation after mild COVID-19. MiXCR was run by TCRdb on the 5' RACE reads, yielding one entry per CDR3 protein. The table has approximately 54,000 distinct CDR3 sequences, 9% to 15% seen once. Sequencing used PBMCs or a T cell subset sorted from them (not recorded which). The source is a man younger than 35 who had mild COVID-19 (a few samples of this study predate the infection). Cell type and time point are not known. CDR3s include the opening cysteine and the closing phenylalanine or tryptophan. The D gene is left open where the match is weak. Not all rows give a size; the values are once, few, many and, for expanded clones, a class.

TRBJ1-5 | many | NA | TRBV27 | TGTGCCAGCAGTTCAATAAACGGGGTCGGGCAGCCCCAGCATTTT | CASSSINGVGQPQHF
TRBJ1-5 | NA | NA | TRBV4-3 | TGCGCCAGCAAGAATTCGTATAGCAATCAGCCCCAGCATTTT | CASKNSYSNQPQHF
TRBJ2-3 | few | TRBD2 | TRBV5-1 | TGCGCCAGCAGCCTATCACTAGCGGGGGGGAGCACAGATACGCAGTATTTT | CASSLSLAGGSTDTQYF
TRBJ2-6 | many | NA | TRBV5-1 | TGCGCCAGCAGCTTGGGTCTGTTCTCTGGGGCCAACGTCCTGACTTTC | CASSLGLFSGANVLTF
TRBJ2-2 | NA | TRBD1 | TRBV9 | TGTGCCAGCAGCAACCGGGACAGAATTAACACCGGGGAGCTGTTTTTT | CASSNRDRINTGELFF
TRBJ2-1 | many | NA | TRBV11-1 | TGTGCCAGCAGCCCTACTACCGCGAGCTCCTACAATGAGCAGTTCTTC | CASSPTTASSYNEQFF
TRBJ2-3 | NA | NA | TRBV7-9 | TGTGCCAGCAGCTGGGACCTAAGCACAGATACGCAGTATTTT | CASSWDLSTDTQYF
TRBJ2-7 | many | NA | TRBV6-6 | TGTGCCAGCAGCCAAGGCTTAAATCCCTACGAGCAGTACTTC | CASSQGLNPYEQYF
TRBJ2-5 | few | TRBD2 | TRBV9 | TGTGCCAGCAGTATCTCTAGCGGCCAAGAGACCCAGTACTTC | CASSISSGQETQYF
TRBJ2-2 | few | NA | TRBV7-8 | TGTGCCAGCAGCTCCAGACAGGCGGGGGAGCTGTTTTTT | CASSSRQAGELFF
TRBJ1-1 | NA | NA | TRBV18 | TGTGCCAGCTCACCAACAGGGTACACTGAAGCTTTCTTT | CASSPTGYTEAFF
TRBJ2-1 | NA | NA | TRBV9 | TGTGCCAGCAGCGTAGCTACAAGTTTCGGGGCGCATGAGCAGTTCTTC | CASSVATSFGAHEQFF
TRBJ1-2 | NA | TRBD1 | TRBV18 | TGTGCCAGCTCACCGGATGCGACAGGGCTGCTTGGCTACACCTTC | CASSPDATGLLGYTF
TRBJ1-2 | NA | NA | TRBV9 | TGTGCCAGCAGCGTGGCCACCCCCGGGCCCTATGGCTACACCTTC | CASSVATPGPYGYTF
TRBJ1-6 | NA | NA | TRBV20-1 | TGCAGTGCTAGAGAAGTCCAGACATCACCCCTCCACTTT | CSAREVQTSPLHF
TRBJ1-2 | few | TRBD1 | TRBV4-3 | TGCGCCAGCAGCCAGGGACAGCCCCACGCCGACTATGGCTACACCTTC | CASSQGQPHADYGYTF
TRBJ2-3 | many | NA | TRBV6-4 | TGTGCCAGCAGTGACTCGAAAGGGACAGATACGCAGTATTTT | CASSDSKGTDTQYF
TRBJ1-6 | few | NA | TRBV4-1 | TGCGCCAGCAGCACTGTGGCTTCACCCCTCCACTTT | CASSTVASPLHF
TRBJ2-1 | NA | TRBD2 | TRBV11-3 | TGTGCCAGCAGCTTAGATCGGAGCGGGGGGCAGGGTGAGCAGTTCTTC | CASSLDRSGGQGEQFF
TRBJ2-1 | NA | NA | TRBV11-2 | TGTGCCAGCAGCTTTACTAGCTCTCGCTACAATGAGCAGTTCTTC | CASSFTSSRYNEQFF
TRBJ2-7 | NA | TRBD1 | TRBV19 | TGTGCCAGTAACACCGGACAGGGGACCCACGAGCAGTACTTC | CASNTGQGTHEQYF
TRBJ1-1 | NA | NA | TRBV7-9 | TGTGCCAGCAGCTTCCTCCCGGGGCAGCTGAACACTGAAGCTTTCTTT | CASSFLPGQLNTEAFF
TRBJ2-7 | few | NA | TRBV11-1 | TGTGCCAGCAGCCTACACCGGGAATCCTACGAGCAGTACTTC | CASSLHRESYEQYF
TRBJ2-1 | many | NA | TRBV6-4 | TGTGCCAGCAGTGACAGCTCCTACAATGAGCAGTTCTTC | CASSDSSYNEQFF
TRBJ2-5 | few | TRBD2 | TRBV7-3 | TGTGCCAGCAGCTTAATAGCGGGGGGGCGGGAGACCCAGTACTTC | CASSLIAGGRETQYF
TRBJ1-1 | many | NA | TRBV12-3/TRBV12-4 | TGTGCCAGCAGTTCACACAGGGCAGTGAACACTGAAGCTTTCTTT | CASSSHRAVNTEAFF
TRBJ1-1 | many | NA | TRBV7-9 | TGTGCCAGCAGCTCCCGACAGAGACCGGTTGAAGCTTTCTTT | CASSSRQRPVEAFF
TRBJ2-5 | many | TRBD1 | TRBV6-6 | TGTGCCAGCAGTTACGAGGACAGGGGTAGGGAGACCCAGTACTTC | CASSYEDRGRETQYF
TRBJ1-5 | NA | NA | TRBV7-9 | TGTGCCAGCAGCTCCGGGACCCGCAATCAGCCCCAGCATTTT | CASSSGTRNQPQHF
TRBJ2-5 | many | NA | TRBV7-9 | TGTGCCAGCGAAGGGGGGGGTCAAGAGACCCAGTACTTC | CASEGGGQETQYF
TRBJ2-1 | many | NA | TRBV6-2/TRBV6-3 | TGTGCCAGCAGGCCTACAGGGCGCATTGAGCAGTTCTTC | CASRPTGRIEQFF
TRBJ1-1 | few | NA | TRBV5-1 | TGCGCCAGCAGCCTTTCCGGGACGAACACTGAAGCTTTCTTT | CASSLSGTNTEAFF
TRBJ1-5 | NA | NA | TRBV7-9 | TGTGCCAGCAGCCTGACGGATAGCAATCAGCCCCAGCATTTT | CASSLTDSNQPQHF
TRBJ2-5 | NA | NA | TRBV12-3/TRBV12-4 | TGTGCCAGCAGGCCATACCTGAGGGGGTACCAAGAGACCCAGTACTTC | CASRPYLRGYQETQYF
TRBJ2-1 | NA | TRBD2 | TRBV5-1 | TGCGCCAGCAGCTTGGGAGCGGGGGGGCCCGGTGAGCAGTTCTTC | CASSLGAGGPGEQFF
TRBJ1-5 | many | NA | TRBV7-8 | TGTGCCAGCAGCTCATGGACAGAGAATAGCAATCAGCCCCAGCATTTT | CASSSWTENSNQPQHF
TRBJ2-3 | many | TRBD2 | TRBV5-1 | TGCGCCAGCAGCATGGGACTAGCGGGGCGCACAGATACGCAGTATTTT | CASSMGLAGRTDTQYF
TRBJ2-1 | many | TRBD2 | TRBV25-1 | TGTGCCAGCAGTGAACGGACTAGCGGGGCTCACAATGAGCAGTTCTTC | CASSERTSGAHNEQFF
TRBJ1-1 | few | NA | TRBV4-1 | TGCGCCAGCAGCCGCCGGGGCATGAACACTGAAGCTTTCTTT | CASSRRGMNTEAFF
TRBJ1-1 | many | NA | TRBV12-3/TRBV12-4 | TGTGCCAGCAGTTCTCTCGGGGACACTGAAGCTTTCTTT | CASSSLGDTEAFF
TRBJ2-3 | many | TRBD2 | TRBV27 | TGTGCCAGCAGTTTAGACCCAGCGGGGGGGCCCGATACGCAGTATTTT | CASSLDPAGGPDTQYF
TRBJ2-7 | NA | TRBD2 | TRBV6-2/TRBV6-3 | TGTGCCAGCTCCGGGGGGGCAAACACCTACGAGCAGTACTTC | CASSGGANTYEQYF
TRBJ2-3 | many | TRBD2 | TRBV24-1 | TGTGCCACCAGTGAAACGACTAGCGGGGGATCCCGCACAGATACGCAGTATTTT | CATSETTSGGSRTDTQYF
TRBJ2-7 | NA | TRBD2 | TRBV6-6 | TGTGCCAGCAGTTACTCGATGGCAGCGGGGGGCGGATTATCCTACGAGCAGTACTTC | CASSYSMAAGGGLSYEQYF
TRBJ2-5 | few | NA | TRBV7-2 | TGTGCCAGCAGCAGACAGAGGGAGACCCAGTACTTC | CASSRQRETQYF
TRBJ2-2 | NA | TRBD2 | TRBV7-3 | TGTGCCAGCAGCCGCGGGGGGGCAACCGGGGAGCTGTTTTTT | CASSRGGATGELFF
TRBJ1-1 | NA | NA | TRBV11-2 | TGTGCCAGCAGCTTAGGACAGCACTCCATGAACACTGAAGCTTTCTTT | CASSLGQHSMNTEAFF
TRBJ2-7 | few | NA | TRBV4-3 | TGCGCCAGCAGCCAAGACGGGGGGGGACAGGGAGTAAGCGAGCAGTACTTC | CASSQDGGGQGVSEQYF
TRBJ1-6 | few | NA | TRBV7-2 | TGTGCCAGCAGCTTAGACAGAAACCCACCCCTCCACTTT | CASSLDRNPPLHF
TRBJ2-5 | few | TRBD1 | TRBV5-1 | TGCGCCAGCAGCTTGGTTCAGGGGGCAGTGAGAATAAAAGAGACCCAGTACTTC | CASSLVQGAVRIKETQYF
TRBJ1-6 | few | NA | TRBV27 | TGTGCCAGCAGTTTCGGGCCAGTTTCACCCCTCCACTTT | CASSFGPVSPLHF
TRBJ1-1 | few | NA | TRBV5-1 | TGCGCCAGCAGCTTGATAACAGAGAACACTGAAGCTTTCTTT | CASSLITENTEAFF